Listed below are T cell receptor beta chains from one sample, sequenced in a study of early T cells in non-severe SARS-CoV-2 infection. TCRdb itself ran the 5' RACE reads through MiXCR, one entry per CDR3 protein. The sample yields more than 40,000 distinct CDR3 sequences, about 4% seen once. The sample comprised whole blood. These receptors came from an adult who was a healthcare worker with PCR-confirmed SARS-CoV-2 infection or an uninfected control (not recorded which). Each CDR3 is given with its conserved first and last residue. The size of a clone is reported for some rows only, either as once, few or many, or as a class for expanded clones.

>many|TRBV9
CASSADAGTGDGYTF
>many|TRBV24-1
CATSEGQPNQPQHF
>many|TRBV21-1
CASSNTGVWYGYTF
>many|TRBV14
CASSLGLAGRSYNEQFF
>many|TRBV27
CASRDLSGRSSGNTIYF
>many|TRBV5-6
CASRTGGGYGYTF
>.|TRBV11-2
CASSSMKGRAETQYF
>many|TRBV14
CASSQSLGTSGNADTQYF
>many|TRBV7-6
CASSSTAQETQYF
>many|TRBV12-3/TRBV12-4
CASSPIRTGGNEQFF
>few|TRBV4-1
CASSHGQTQETQYF
>many|TRBV2
CASSAGTENTEAFF
>many|TRBV7-8
CASSPNRDSNYEQYF
>.|TRBV5-1
CASSPDSTSYNEQFF
>many|TRBV2
CASSEALWGEQYNSPLHF
>many|TRBV5-1
CASSPDVAGGPHYEQYF
>many|TRBV11-2
CASTLSGTKYEQYF
>many|TRBV11-3
CASSHTGELFF
>many|TRBV20-1
CSASLTSGGQKLSSYNEQFF
>many|TRBV5-1
CASSTDSNQPQHF
>many|TRBV5-5
CASRTGVSGGSSYEQYF
>medium-sized|TRBV18
CASSLYQETQYF
>.|TRBV29-1
CSVQIGRTEGRDTQYF
>many|TRBV7-3
CASSPVGDTQYF
>few|TRBV12-1
CASSLSRSRSGGAADTQYF
>.|TRBV5-1
CASSLWGSGNTIYF
>few|TRBV7-6
CASSPRGGHNEQFF
>few|TRBV6-5
CASSYSWDNTGELFF
>few|TRBV3-1
CASSQYAAYNEQFF
>many|TRBV7-8
CASRRENRAYTEAFF
>many|TRBV18
CASSPRTGDNEKLFF
>many|TRBV28
CASSLRISVGETQYF
>many|TRBV11-2
CASSLDLPSGGAVNEQFF
>many|TRBV6-5
CASSYSAEFYEQYF
>many|TRBV10-3
CAIRGDRITDTQYF
>.|TRBV3-1
CASSQAGAGGRYEQYF
>many|TRBV5-4
CASSPQASKNIQYF
>few|TRBV9
CASSVGGGNNEQFF
>many|TRBV7-6
CASSLGPGQGEYNEQFF
>many|TRBV5-1
CASGNRTSGQETQYF
>.|TRBV3-1
CASSQGTSGVPYNEQFF
>few|TRBV4-2
CASSQQAGDTDTQYF
>many|TRBV11-3
CASSPRQGMGTYEQYF
>.|TRBV7-8
CASSLTEYGEQFF
>many|TRBV3-1
CASSQDLEGAHYGYTF
>many|TRBV5-6
CASSWGTGNYGYTF
>many|TRBV2
CASRTQGSGANVLTF
>few|TRBV5-6
CASSYGSNEKLFF
>few|TRBV7-9
CASSRDISTDTQYF
>.|TRBV10-3
CAIRQDNEQFF
>many|TRBV24-1
CATSDAGQRTDTQYF
>many|TRBV29-1
CSGTQGSFLYNEQFF
>few|TRBV7-3
CASSSGTGPHGYTF
>few|TRBV5-1
CASSLGGAFSYEQYF
>many|TRBV28
CASRDPEDEQYF